This entry describes one T cell receptor (beta chain). Its matching antigen is unknown. Generated by immunoSEQ multiplex PCR, the TCRdb table keeps only in-frame clones and is missing some. The sample records approximately 5,700 clones, around 86% being singletons. The record originates from a study of chemoradiotherapy in HPV16-positive cancers. About the study: Candidate HPV-specific T-cell clones and common TCR motifs came from functional assays in a couple of HPV16-positive patients.

Regarding the study as a whole: Only a couple of HPV16-positive patients supplied the functional HPV-specificity definition. Candidate HPV-specific clones and E7-related TCR motifs grew in tumor during treatment.

The junction had 3 bases not matched to a gene; V was cut back by 0 bases and J by 1 base. This CDR3 has 15 amino acids. Germline CDR1 is SNHLY and CDR2 is FYNNEI. This chain connects TRBV2 to TRBJ2-7; 7 nucleotides match TRBD1. The sequence was obtained from a human donor with HPV-associated anogenital cancer. The sample consisted of tumor tissue, taken from a patient who underwent chemoradiotherapy. CDR3 amino acids: CASSEAPGGSYEQYF. The CDR3 DNA follows: TGTGCCAGCAGTGAAGCGCCAGGGGGTTCCTACGAGCAGTACTTC.